This T cell receptor beta chain was sequenced in a study of T cell responses to AZD1222 COVID-19 vaccine. This clone was found a few times. Its cognate antigen is unknown. General study findings and limits: Sampled repertoires all dated from after the peak T cell response.

Produced via immunoSEQ multiplex PCR; TCRdb's table is partial and in-frame only. The sample contains 100,000 or so clones, about 90% of which appear only once. The CDR3 is made up of 16 amino acids. Germline V gene sequence: CDR1 LNHNV, CDR2 YYDKDF (reference sequence). Trimming stripped 0 bases from V and 5 bases from J, with 15 bases between. Whether given at about 4 or about 12 weeks, second doses were pooled. This chain joins TRBV15 and TRBJ2-3; D tentatively fits TRBD1 or TRBD2 (5 bases each). This TCR derives from an adult who received the AZD1222 COVID-19 vaccine. The sequencing here drew on peripheral blood, taken 28 days after the second AZD1222 dose. DNA of the CDR3: TGTGCCACCAGCAGAGATGACGGGGCCGCGGGAGATACGCAGTATTTT. This encodes CATSRDDGAAGDTQYF.